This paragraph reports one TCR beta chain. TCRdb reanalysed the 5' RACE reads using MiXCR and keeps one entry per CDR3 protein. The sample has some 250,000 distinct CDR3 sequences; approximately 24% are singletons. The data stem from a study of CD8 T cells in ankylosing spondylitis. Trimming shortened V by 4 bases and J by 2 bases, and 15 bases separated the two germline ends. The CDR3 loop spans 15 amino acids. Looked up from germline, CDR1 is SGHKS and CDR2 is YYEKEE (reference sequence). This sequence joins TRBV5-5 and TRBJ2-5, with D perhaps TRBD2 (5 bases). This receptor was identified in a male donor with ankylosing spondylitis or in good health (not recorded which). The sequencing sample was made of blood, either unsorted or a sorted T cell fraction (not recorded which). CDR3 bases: TGTGCCAGCAGCCCGCACCCATTAGCGCAAGAGACCCAGTACTTC. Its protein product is CASSPHPLAQETQYF. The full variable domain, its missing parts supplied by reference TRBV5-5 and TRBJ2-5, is DAGVTQSPTHLIKTRGQQVTLRCSPISGHKSVSWYQQVLGQGPQFIFQYYEKEERGRGNFPDRFSARQFPNYSSELNVNALLLGDSALYLCASSPHPLAQETQYFGPGTRLLVL.